This passage covers 16 T cell receptor beta chains from one sample sequenced in a study of T cell responses to AZD1222 COVID-19 vaccine. Method: immunoSEQ multiplex PCR; TCRdb's copy keeps in-frame clones and lacks some. The sample lists around 120,000 clones, 85% to 90% occurring once. The input for sequencing was peripheral blood, taken on day 0 of AZD1222 vaccination. The receptor source for this set is an adult in good health.

The genes are TRBV19 and TRBJ2-7; possible D gene TRBD2, 6 bases. V was cut by 7 bases and J by 6 bases, with 19 bases left in between. This CDR3 region has 14 residues. The V gene's germline CDR1 is LNHDA and CDR2 SQIVND (reference sequence). The CDR3 loop reads CASNNGGTGSEQYF. The CDR3 DNA reads TGTGCCAGTAACAACGGAGGGACTGGCTCCGAGCAGTACTTC.

This chain links TRBV19 with TRBJ2-7, with a weak D call TRBD1 (8 bases). The V gene lost 4 bases and the J gene lost 1 base, with 14 bases spanning the gap. Germline CDR1 is LNHDA and CDR2 is SQIVND (reference sequence). The CDR3 is 15 residues long. Written as DNA, the CDR3 is TGTGCCAGTAGTACATACAGGGGGGGATCCTACGAGCAGTACTTC. It translates to CASSTYRGGSYEQYF.

The chain employs TRBV19 and TRBJ2-7; D perhaps matches TRBD1 (5 bases). The V end lost 8 bases, the J end lost 5 bases, and 19 bases lay between the germline ends. Germline CDR1 LNHDA, CDR2 SQIVND (reference sequence). The CDR3 spans 14 residues. In nucleotides, the CDR3 is TGTGCCAGTCGCCCGATGGGGCTTGGAAACGAGCAGTACTTC. Residues: CASRPMGLGNEQYF.

This rearrangement joins TRBV6-6 to TRBJ1-6, with unresolved D. The CDR3 spans 13 residues. V lost 6 bases and J lost 10, with 13 bases in between. Per the germline V gene, CDR1 is MNHNY and CDR2 is SVGAGI (reference sequence). The CDR3 spells CASSHSAGSPLHF. The CDR3 nucleotides read TGTGCCAGCAGCCACTCGGCGGGATCACCCCTCCACTTT.

CDR3 protein: CASSHLLGGGKSSYNEQFF. In nucleotides, the CDR3 is TGTGCCAGCAGCCATCTCTTAGGTGGTGGGAAGAGCTCCTACAATGAGCAGTTCTTC. The chain recombines TRBV4-2 with TRBJ2-1; D call uncertain. The CDR3 extends over 19 amino acids. Germline V gene lookup returns CDR1 LGHNA and CDR2 YNFKEQ. Trimming pared 3 bases from V and 0 bases from J, leaving 21 bases between.

The chain joins TRBV5-1 to TRBJ2-7, with D possibly called TRBD1 or TRBD2 (5 bases each). CDR3 length equals 15 residues. CDR1 SGHRS and CDR2 YFSETQ come from the germline V gene. V lost 0 bases and J 3 bases, leaving 13 bases between the germline ends. CDR3 loop: CASSLAVGVNYEQYF. Written as DNA, the CDR3 is TGCGCCAGCAGCTTGGCGGTGGGGGTGAACTACGAGCAGTACTTC. Variable domain in full (rest from reference TRBV5-1 and TRBJ2-7): KAGVTQTPRYLIKTRGQQVTLSCSPISGHRSVSWYQQTPGQGLQFLFEYFSETQRNKGNFPGRFSGRQFSNSRSEMNVSTLELGDSALYLCASSLAVGVNYEQYFGPGTRLTVT.

The chain recombines TRBV3-1 (or the pseudogene TRBV3-2) with TRBJ1-2; TRBD1 aligns across 9 bases. The CDR3 is made up of 15 amino acids. From germline, CDR1 is LGHDT and CDR2 YNNKEL (reference sequence). V shed 4 bases, J shed 3 bases, and the junction held 6 bases outside the gene matches. The CDR3 nucleotides read TGTGCCAGCAGCCGGGGACAGGGAAACGACTATGGCTACACCTTC. This translates into CASSRGQGNDYGYTF.

This clone showed up just a few times. V usage is TRBV6-1 and J usage is TRBJ2-1; tentatively, D is TRBD2 (5 bases). With 3 bases removed from V and 12 bases from J, the gap between germline ends came to 6 bases. This CDR3 region has 10 residues. Germline V CDR1 and CDR2: MNHNS, SASEGT. The CDR3 DNA sequence: TGTGCCAGCAGTGAGAGCGGGCAGTTCTTC. Translation gives CASSESGQFF.

V is TRBV3-1 (or the pseudogene TRBV3-2) and J is TRBJ2-7, with 8 positions matching TRBD1. V gave up 0 bases and J gave up 3 bases; unmatched junction bases: 7. CDR3 length: 16 amino acids. Germline V lookup: CDR1 LGHDT, CDR2 YNNKEL (reference sequence). The CDR3 protein is CASSQDFGQGDYEQYF. The CDR3 DNA reads TGTGCCAGCAGCCAAGATTTCGGACAGGGTGACTACGAGCAGTACTTC.

The chain combines TRBV14 with TRBJ2-1; TRBD2 matches 11 bases. Germline V gives CDR1 SGHDN, CDR2 FVKESK. The V segment lost 2 bases and the J segment 3 bases; nucleotides outside the gene matches: 3. The CDR3 spans 16 residues. CDR3 DNA: TGTGCCAGCAGCCAACATGGGACTAGCGGCTACAATGAGCAGTTCTTC. Its translation is CASSQHGTSGYNEQFF.

This chain joins TRBV5-1 and TRBJ2-2, with D maybe TRBD2 (6 bases). CDR1 and CDR2 from the germline V gene are SGHRS and YFSETQ. The V and J ends lost 0 bases and 3 bases respectively, with 12 bases between them. The CDR3 is 16 amino acids. CDR3 sequence reads: CASSLDVGGDTGELFF. The CDR3 DNA follows: TGCGCCAGCAGCTTGGACGTGGGGGGAGACACCGGGGAGCTGTTTTTT. Full variable domain (missing parts from reference TRBV5-1 and TRBJ2-2): KAGVTQTPRYLIKTRGQQVTLSCSPISGHRSVSWYQQTPGQGLQFLFEYFSETQRNKGNFPGRFSGRQFSNSRSEMNVSTLELGDSALYLCASSLDVGGDTGELFFGEGSRLTVL.

V and J are TRBV20-1 and TRBJ1-1, with D possibly matching TRBD1 (6 bases). The CDR3 is 12 amino acids. The germline CDR1 and CDR2 sequences are DFQATT and SNEGSKA (reference sequence). The V end was cut by 3 bases, the J end by 4 bases, with 9 bases between. Written as DNA, the CDR3 is TGCAGTGCTAGTTCAGGGGTCACTGAAGCTTTCTTT. Residues: CSASSGVTEAFF.

The gene calls are TRBV5-5 and TRBJ2-1, with 11 bases lining up with TRBD2. V trimming: 2 bases; J trimming: 4 bases; junction bases outside the gene matches: 5. This CDR3 has 16 amino acids. Germline V gene data show CDR1 as SGHKS and CDR2 as YYEKEE (reference sequence). Here the CDR3 reads CASSFLGTSGYNEQFF. Here the CDR3 DNA reads TGTGCCAGCAGCTTTCTGGGGACTAGCGGATACAATGAGCAGTTCTTC.

The genes are TRBV5-1 and TRBJ2-1, with 14 bases lining up with TRBD2. Germline assignment: CDR1 SGHRS and CDR2 YFSETQ. V was pared by 4 bases and J by 9 bases, with 12 bases of the junction left unmatched. The CDR3 covers 17 residues. CDR3 nucleotides: TGCGCCAGCAGCCTCCAGACTAGCGGGAGGGTGCGGGGTGAGCAGTTCTTC. This codes for CASSLQTSGRVRGEQFF.

The chain uses TRBV7-2 and TRBJ2-7, with D perhaps matching TRBD1 (6 bases). Trimming took off 5 bases at V and 6 bases at J, with 14 bases between the two ends. The germline CDR1 and CDR2 sequences are SGHTA and FQGNSA. CDR3 length: 13 amino acids. The CDR3 here is CASSPYRVVEQYF. CDR3 DNA: TGTGCCAGCAGCCCGTACAGGGTTGTCGAGCAGTACTTC.

The chain links TRBV3-1 (or the pseudogene TRBV3-2) to TRBJ1-2; D gene uncertain. The CDR3 totals 14 residues. Trimming left V 1 base short and J 4 bases short, with 10 bases between. Germline CDR1 is LGHDT and CDR2 is YNNKEL (reference sequence). The CDR3 sequence is CASSQGTRSYGYTF. For the CDR3, the DNA is TGTGCCAGCAGCCAAGGGACGCGGAGCTATGGCTACACCTTC.